Presented here are 10 T cell receptor beta chains from one specimen sequenced in a study of blood T cell repertoires in COVID-19 (dated by TCRdb to the early 2020s). The library was made by the immunoSEQ multiplex PCR assay. TCRdb obtained this table from immuneACCESS and retained in-frame rearrangements with V and J assigned. These tables miss some clones; where compared with another copy, unresolved V genes account for less than half of the shortfall, and the remainder is unexplained. This sample holds roughly 73,000 clones; roughly 87% were observed only once. Together, the top ten hold 29% of the sample. The sample consisted of peripheral blood. Receptors originate from an elderly woman with active or convalescent COVID-19.

The chain recombines TRBV5-4 with TRBJ1-2; 7 bases map to TRBD1. V lost 5 bases to trimming and J lost 1 base; unmatched junction nucleotides: 8. CDR3 length equals 15 residues. The germline V gene encodes CDR1 SGHNT and CDR2 YYREEE (reference sequence). CDR3 in amino acids: CASSSSGTVNYGYTF. For the CDR3, the DNA is TGTGCCAGCAGTTCATCCGGGACAGTTAACTATGGCTACACCTTC.

The J gene is TRBJ2-3, the V gene TRBV3-1 (or the pseudogene TRBV3-2), with TRBD2 matching over 7 bases. This CDR3 is 15 amino acids long. Germline V gives CDR1 LGHDT, CDR2 YNNKEL (reference sequence). With V trimmed by 3 bases and J by 0 bases, 3 bases remained unmatched. Written as DNA, the CDR3 is TGTGCCAGCAGCCATCGGGGGGTTAGCACAGATACGCAGTATTTT. It is translated as CASSHRGVSTDTQYF.

The chain carries TRBV27 and TRBJ1-2; D gene uncertain. Germline assignment: CDR1 MNHEY and CDR2 SMNVEV (reference sequence). The CDR3 covers 14 residues. Trimming cost V 3 bases and J 7 bases, with 15 bases left between them. The CDR3 region is CASSFSGNRGGYTF. CDR3 bases: TGTGCCAGCAGTTTTTCGGGGAACCGGGGTGGCTACACCTTC.

This clone appeared a few times. The rearrangement uses TRBV2 and TRBJ2-2; D remains unclear. In germline, CDR1 is SNHLY, CDR2 FYNNEI. Trimming removed 8 bases at V and 3 bases at J, with 13 bases between. This CDR3 has 14 amino acids. CDR3 residues: CASRSSVDTGELFF. CDR3 DNA sequence: TGTGCCAGCCGGAGCTCGGTCGACACCGGGGAGCTGTTTTTT.

The chain carries TRBV5-1 and TRBJ1-1; the match to TRBD1 covers 10 bases. This CDR3 contains 18 residues. Trimming at V came to 6 bases and at J to 2 bases, leaving 16 bases not matched to a gene. Germline CDR1 reads SGHRS; CDR2 reads YFSETQ. CDR3 residues: CASTGKGWSTGGNTEAFF. CDR3 coding DNA: TGCGCCAGCACCGGGAAGGGTTGGTCGACAGGGGGCAACACTGAAGCTTTCTTT.

This chain uses TRBV5-4 with TRBJ1-6, with D possibly matching TRBD1 (6 bases). V lost 2 bases, J lost 10 bases, and 19 bases lay in between. The CDR3 runs 16 residues. Germline CDR1 and CDR2: SGHNT and YYREEE (reference sequence). The CDR3 bases are TGTGCCAGCAGCTTTTCTGTACAGGGCACAAAGTCACCCCTCCACTTT. This translates into CASSFSVQGTKSPLHF.

The rearrangement uses TRBV5-1 and TRBJ2-3, with no clear D. Germline V gene sequence: CDR1 SGHRS, CDR2 YFSETQ. Trimming took 0 bases from V and 2 from J, leaving 7 bases between them. The CDR3 sequence is 14 residues long. The CDR3 nucleotides are TGCGCCAGCAGCTTGGAACTCCACACAGATACGCAGTATTTT. The encoded protein is CASSLELHTDTQYF.

There are a few counts of this clone. The chain's CDR3 is CASSSGRTAAEAFF. The CDR3 coding sequence is TGTGCCAGCAGCTCGGGCCGGACAGCCGCTGAAGCTTTCTTT. The gene calls are TRBV7-9 and TRBJ1-1; D may be TRBD1 (6 bases). Germline-derived CDR1 and CDR2 are SEHNR and FQNEAQ (reference sequence). V was pared by 4 bases and J by 6 bases, with 15 bases between. This CDR3 comprises 14 residues.

The rearrangement joins TRBV29-1 to TRBJ2-7; 7 bases are a match to TRBD1. J was trimmed by 4 bases and V by 7 bases; bases with no gene match: 13. This CDR3 has 14 residues. The germline V gene has CDR1 SQVTM and CDR2 ANQGSEA. CDR3 nucleotides: TGCAGCGACGACATAATGTTACAGGGGTACGAGCAGTACTTC. Translation: CSDDIMLQGYEQYF.

The genes are TRBV11-2 and TRBJ2-3, with 9 bases aligning to TRBD2. The length of the CDR3 is 16 residues. The V gene end was trimmed by 4 bases and the J gene end by 6 bases; junction bases not matched to a gene: 11. Germline lookup yields CDR1 SGHAT and CDR2 FQNNGV. CDR3 nucleotide sequence: TGTGCCAGCAGCTCCACCCCCAGCGGGGGGTGGGATACGCAGTATTTT. Its translation: CASSSTPSGGWDTQYF.